The 27 T cell receptor beta chains in this list originate from one sample, sequenced in a study of blood T cell repertoires in COVID-19 (dated by TCRdb to the early 2020s). The library was produced with the immunoSEQ multiplex PCR assay. Sourced from immuneACCESS, this table was stored by TCRdb with only in-frame sequences that have V and J called. A share of the clones is absent; for the studies checked, an unresolved V gene accounts for under half, and the remainder has no known explanation. Recorded for this sample are 450,000 to 500,000 clones; more than 85% of them occurred a single time. The ten largest clones capture approximately 8% of the sample. Sequenced material: PBMCs or T cells enriched from blood (not recorded which). These receptors originate from a woman in her fifties or sixties who had recovered from COVID-19.

V gene TRBV6-6 combines with J gene TRBJ1-2, with D uncertain. The V gene's germline CDR1 is MNHNY and CDR2 SVGAGI (reference sequence). Deletions cut 5 bases from V and 8 bases from J, with 6 bases between. This CDR3 comprises 10 residues. The CDR3 is CASSNKGYTF. The CDR3, as DNA: TGTGCCAGCAGTAATAAAGGCTACACCTTC.

This chain uses TRBV23-1 with TRBJ1-4; possibly TRBD1 for D (6 bases). TRBV23-1 is an open reading frame whose function is uncertain. Trimming left V 0 bases short and J 8 bases short, with 13 bases between. The CDR3 length is 15 residues. The CDR3 loop is CASSQSGRGSEKLFF. For the CDR3, the DNA is TGCGCCAGCAGTCAATCGGGCAGGGGTAGCGAAAAACTGTTTTTT.

The chain couples TRBV5-1 to TRBJ2-6; D may be TRBD2 (6 bases). CDR3 size: 16 residues. Germline assignment: CDR1 SGHRS and CDR2 YFSETQ. V lost 0 bases to trimming and J lost 1 base, with 8 bases between them. The CDR3 reads CASSLEGGSGANVLTF. DNA of the CDR3: TGCGCCAGCAGCTTGGAAGGAGGGTCTGGGGCCAACGTCCTGACTTTC.

The chain carries TRBV19 and TRBJ2-3, with 10 bases identical to TRBD2. Per the germline V gene, CDR1 is LNHDA and CDR2 is SQIVND (reference sequence). The CDR3 is made up of 15 amino acids. V gave up 4 bases and J gave up 1 base; unmatched junction bases: 2. The CDR3 region has the DNA TGTGCCAGTAGTACTAGCGGGGGCCGCACAGATACGCAGTATTTT. The encoded protein is CASSTSGGRTDTQYF.

This clone appeared a single time. The CDR3 DNA reads TGTGCCAGCAGCGTCACAGGGCCCGCTAACTATGGCTACACCTTC. As protein: CASSVTGPANYGYTF. This chain joins TRBV5-5 and TRBJ1-2, with D perhaps matching TRBD1 (6 bases). The CDR3 is made up of 15 amino acids. Per germline, CDR1 SGHKS and CDR2 YYEKEE (reference sequence). Trimming pared 4 bases from V and 0 bases from J, leaving 13 bases between.

The CDR3 is CASSLMGGGYGYTF. Written as DNA, the CDR3 is TGTGCCAGCAGTTTGATGGGAGGAGGCTATGGCTACACCTTC. The chain employs TRBV6-5 and TRBJ1-2; D gene uncertain. The CDR3 is made up of 14 amino acids. V lost 4 bases, J lost 4 bases, and 13 bases lay in between. Germline V gene data show CDR1 as MNHEY and CDR2 as SVGAGI.

The rearrangement joins TRBV5-1 to TRBJ2-1; maybe TRBD1 (5 bases). CDR1 SGHRS and CDR2 YFSETQ come from the germline V gene. The CDR3 runs to 16 residues. V lost 3 bases, J lost 1 base, and 14 bases lay in between. CDR3 loop: CASSWTQEPSYNEQFF. CDR3 nucleotides: TGCGCCAGCAGCTGGACACAGGAGCCGTCCTACAATGAGCAGTTCTTC.

This clone has more than one count but fewer than ten. V usage is TRBV5-1 and J usage is TRBJ2-3; D unresolved. The CDR3 extends over 13 amino acids. V lost 3 bases and J lost 2, with 7 bases in between. Germline loops: CDR1 SGHRS, CDR2 YFSETQ. CDR3 loop: CASSSPPTDTQYF. CDR3 DNA sequence: TGCGCCAGCAGCTCTCCTCCCACAGATACGCAGTATTTT. The whole variable domain, remainder taken from reference TRBV5-1 and TRBJ2-3, is KAGVTQTPRYLIKTRGQQVTLSCSPISGHRSVSWYQQTPGQGLQFLFEYFSETQRNKGNFPGRFSGRQFSNSRSEMNVSTLELGDSALYLCASSSPPTDTQYFGPGTRLTVL.

This chain connects TRBV19 to TRBJ2-1; 11 bases match TRBD2. The CDR3 covers 16 residues. CDR1 is LNHDA and CDR2 is SQIVND in the germline V gene (reference sequence). The V and J ends lost 4 bases and 4 bases, in that order; junction bases with no gene match: 6. The CDR3 is CASSKLGTSGYNEQFF. The CDR3 nucleotides are TGTGCCAGTAGTAAACTCGGGACTAGCGGATACAATGAGCAGTTCTTC.

This chain joins TRBV6-1 and TRBJ2-2; TRBD2 matches at 7 bases. The V and J ends lost 2 bases and 1 base, in that order; junction bases with no gene match: 7. The CDR3 covers 17 residues. The germline V gene has CDR1 MNHNS and CDR2 SASEGT. The CDR3 sequence: CASSERWLAVNTGELFF. CDR3 sequence (DNA): TGTGCCAGCAGTGAAAGGTGGCTAGCGGTGAACACCGGGGAGCTGTTTTTT.

The rearrangement joins TRBV5-1 to TRBJ1-1; 7 nucleotides line up with TRBD1. Trimming removed 0 bases from V and 4 bases from J; junction bases left unmatched: 6. The CDR3 extends over 15 amino acids. CDR1 and CDR2 from the germline V gene are SGHRS and YFSETQ. CDR3 region: CASSLGSQGPTEAFF. The CDR3 coding sequence is TGCGCCAGCAGCTTGGGGTCACAGGGGCCCACTGAAGCTTTCTTT.

The chain employs TRBV3-1 (or the pseudogene TRBV3-2) and TRBJ2-1, with TRBD2 identical over 8 bases. The CDR3 loop spans 15 amino acids. The germline gives CDR1 LGHDT, CDR2 YNNKEL (reference sequence). The V and J ends lost 6 bases and 9 bases, in that order; junction bases with no gene match: 13. CDR3 amino acids: CASSLLGAGGGEQFF. CDR3 sequence (DNA): TGTGCCAGCAGTCTCCTCGGGGCGGGGGGTGGTGAGCAGTTCTTC.

The chain joins TRBV4-1 to TRBJ1-2; 8 nucleotides match TRBD1. CDR3 length: 16 amino acids. Losses at the gene ends were 0 bases for V and 4 bases for J; bases not matched to a gene: 7. Per germline, CDR1 MGHRA and CDR2 YSYEKL. This chain's CDR3 is CASSQEFGTGLYGYTF. DNA of the CDR3: TGCGCCAGCAGCCAAGAATTTGGGACAGGTCTCTATGGCTACACCTTC.

The chain carries TRBV7-2 and TRBJ2-1; a weak D match, TRBD1 (5 bases). The V end lost 2 bases, the J end lost 3 bases, and 8 bases lay between the germline ends. This CDR3 spans 14 amino acids. Germline-derived CDR1 and CDR2 are SGHTA and FQGNSA. The CDR3: CASSLQGSYNEQFF. The CDR3 nucleotides are TGTGCCAGCAGCTTACAGGGCAGCTACAATGAGCAGTTCTTC.

The V gene is TRBV7-9, the J gene TRBJ1-2; D perhaps matches TRBD1 (6 bases). This CDR3 spans 14 amino acids. V dropped 5 bases and J dropped 2 bases, with 12 bases sitting between them. Germline CDR1 reads SEHNR; CDR2 reads FQNEAQ (reference sequence). The CDR3 nucleotides are TGTGCCAGCAGCCTCGCAGGGGTCAACTATGGCTACACCTTC. Translating gives CASSLAGVNYGYTF.

This clone has just one count. The V gene is TRBV9, the J gene TRBJ2-3, with TRBD2 matching over 13 bases. The length of the CDR3 is 17 residues. V was pared by 4 bases and J by 0 bases, with 5 bases of the junction left unmatched. The germline CDR1 and CDR2 sequences are SGDLS and YYNGEE. The CDR3 DNA is TGTGCCAGCAGCCCGACTAGCGGGGGGACTAGCACAGATACGCAGTATTTT. It yields the protein CASSPTSGGTSTDTQYF.

The chain carries TRBV28 and TRBJ1-6, with 9 bases that match TRBD1. The CDR3 loop spans 15 amino acids. Unmatched junction bases numbered 9, after V lost 5 bases and J lost 10 bases. The germline V gene encodes CDR1 MDHEN and CDR2 SYDVKM. The CDR3 coding sequence is TGTGCCAGCAGTAGCCGGGACAGGGTTCTCTCACCCCTCCACTTT. Translation: CASSSRDRVLSPLHF.

The rearrangement joins TRBV12-3 or TRBV12-4 to TRBJ1-5, with D unresolved. Trimming shortened V by 5 bases and J by 9 bases, and 14 bases separated the two germline ends. The CDR3 loop spans 13 amino acids. The CDR3 region has the DNA TGTGCCAGCAGTCCCCCGGCTAGGTGGCCCCAGCATTTT. It codes for CASSPPARWPQHF.

The gene calls are TRBV5-4 and TRBJ2-3, with D possibly TRBD2 on 7 matching bases. The germline V and J ends were trimmed by 4 bases and 4 bases, with 16 bases remaining between them. The CDR3 is made up of 15 amino acids. In germline, CDR1 is SGHNT, CDR2 YYREEE (reference sequence). The CDR3 DNA sequence: TGTGCCAGCAGCCCCCCGGGGGGCCGGTCAGATACGCAGTATTTT. Encoded protein: CASSPPGGRSDTQYF.

The J gene is TRBJ2-7, the V gene TRBV25-1; 11 bases are shared with TRBD2. Trimming cost V 2 bases and J 6 bases; bases outside gene matches: 3. The germline CDR1 and CDR2 sequences are MGHDK and SYGVNS. This CDR3 spans 14 amino acids. The CDR3 loop is CASSELAGGGEQYF. DNA of the CDR3: TGTGCCAGCAGTGAACTAGCGGGGGGTGGCGAGCAGTACTTC.

This clone was seen a few times. The rearrangement uses TRBV7-2 and TRBJ1-2; possible D gene TRBD1, 6 bases. Germline values: CDR1 SGHTA, CDR2 FQGNSA. The CDR3 has 15 amino acids. V shed 5 bases and J shed 5 bases, with 18 bases lying between them. The CDR3 coding sequence is TGTGCCAGCAGCCTAGACCTGACAGGCCCGTATGGCTACACCTTC. Its translation is CASSLDLTGPYGYTF.

The V and J genes are TRBV2 and TRBJ2-7; D is possibly TRBD2 (6 bases). There are 16 residues in the CDR3. Germline V lookup: CDR1 SNHLY, CDR2 FYNNEI. The V gene lost 2 bases and the J gene lost 2 bases, with 16 bases spanning the gap. Here the CDR3 DNA reads TGTGCCAGCAGTGAATTTGCGGGGACCCTTCCCTACGAGCAGTACTTC. This gives the protein CASSEFAGTLPYEQYF.

The chain carries TRBV4-2 and TRBJ1-2, with a possible D match to TRBD1 (6 bases). CDR3 size: 14 residues. From germline, CDR1 is LGHNA and CDR2 YNFKEQ. With 4 bases removed from V and 0 bases from J, the gap between germline ends came to 9 bases. CDR3 bases: TGTGCCAGCAGCCCGGACAGCTCTAACTATGGCTACACCTTC. Residues: CASSPDSSNYGYTF.

The V call is TRBV2, the J call TRBJ2-2, with 11 bases matching TRBD2. Looked up from germline, CDR1 is SNHLY and CDR2 is FYNNEI. V gave up 4 bases and J gave up 7 bases; unmatched junction bases: 5. The CDR3 is 15 residues long. The CDR3 DNA reads as TGTGCCAGCAGTGTGACTAGCGGGGTCATCGGGGAGCTGTTTTTT. Its translation: CASSVTSGVIGELFF.

The chain links TRBV4-1 to TRBJ2-2, with 13 bases identical to TRBD2. Per the germline V gene, CDR1 is MGHRA and CDR2 is YSYEKL. This CDR3 region has 17 residues. J gave up 6 bases and V 2 bases, and 6 bases lay outside the gene matches. CDR3 nucleotide sequence: TGCGCCAGCAGCCAATCCGGACTAGCGGGGGTTCCCGGGGAGCTGTTTTTT. It translates to CASSQSGLAGVPGELFF.

The V call is TRBV2, the J call TRBJ1-6, with 7 bases aligning to TRBD1. CDR1 and CDR2 (germline): SNHLY, FYNNEI. The CDR3 is 13 residues long. The V and J ends lost 7 bases and 6 bases, in that order; junction bases with no gene match: 3. The CDR3 loop reads CASTQGVNSPLHF. In DNA form, the CDR3 reads TGTGCCAGCACGCAGGGGGTTAATTCACCCCTCCACTTT.

About this clone itself: A read error may produce the germline difference seen at one junction end. The chain has TRBV29-1 and TRBJ2-2; maybe TRBD2 (7 bases). The CDR3 has 13 residues. Germline CDR1 SQVTM, CDR2 ANQGSEA. CDR3 DNA sequence: TGCAGCGTCGAAGGGGGGGGCACCGGGGAGCTGTTTTTT. It yields the protein CSVEGGGTGELFF.